The clone carrying this T cell receptor beta chain was seen a few times. The CDR3 is 15 residues long. J gave up 1 base and V 6 bases, and 6 bases lay outside the gene matches. CDR1 and CDR2 (germline): SGHTA, FQGNSA. This specimen comes from a study of cytomegalovirus exposure and HLA in healthy donors. The PCR used 60 Vbeta and 13 Jbeta primers. Assay: immunoSEQ multiplex PCR; the TCRdb copy retains only in-frame clones and omits some. The sample lists about 160,000 clones, around 68% occurring once. The material sequenced was PBMCs. This receptor was identified in a man aged 45-65 years in good health and CMV-seronegative. The V call is TRBV7-2, the J call TRBJ1-1; 9 bases fit TRBD1. CDR3 in DNA: TGTGCCAGCAGTCTACAGGGGGCGCAGAACACTGAAGCTTTCTTT. It translates to CASSLQGAQNTEAFF.